These T cell receptor beta chains were read from a single sample in a study of human T cells and chemical hapten exposure. TCRdb independently ran MiXCR on the RACE reads; one entry per CDR3 protein. The sample contains 70,000 to 85,000 distinct CDR3 sequences, 7% to 9% of which appear only once. The sequenced sample was whole blood. The origin of the receptors is a male donor in good health. Some clones in this sample may be carry-over from other donors' samples. CDR3s include the opening cysteine and the closing phenylalanine or tryptophan. Fields, in order: clone size, D gene, V gene, J gene, CDR3 protein, CDR3 DNA. The D gene is left open where the match is weak. The listing skips clone size in some rows; elsewhere it reads once, few, many or a size class.

size: many
D: NA
V: TRBV20-1
J: TRBJ1-1
CDR3: CSASLVMNTEAFF
DNA: TGCAGTGCTAGCCTGGTGATGAACACTGAAGCTTTCTTT

size: few
D: NA
V: TRBV4-1
J: TRBJ2-4
CDR3: CASSQVELAKNIQYF
DNA: TGCGCCAGCAGCCAAGTGGAACTAGCCAAAAACATTCAGTACTTC

size: many
D: NA
V: TRBV20-1
J: TRBJ2-7
CDR3: CSASIRSYEQYF
DNA: TGCAGTGCTAGTATCCGCTCCTACGAGCAGTACTTC

size: NA
D: NA
V: TRBV18
J: TRBJ1-5
CDR3: CASSLYGDSNQPQHF
DNA: TGTGCCAGCTCACTATACGGCGATAGCAATCAGCCCCAGCATTTT

size: NA
D: TRBD1
V: TRBV20-1
J: TRBJ2-7
CDR3: CSARDRAGGLEYF
DNA: TGCAGTGCTAGAGATCGGGCAGGGGGCCTTGAGTACTTC

size: NA
D: NA
V: TRBV14
J: TRBJ1-6
CDR3: CASSPSREGYNSPLHF
DNA: TGTGCCAGCAGCCCCTCCCGAGAGGGATATAATTCACCCCTCCACTTT

size: NA
D: TRBD2
V: TRBV9
J: TRBJ2-3
CDR3: CASSVGLAGGLTDTQYF
DNA: TGTGCCAGCAGCGTGGGACTAGCGGGGGGCCTCACAGATACGCAGTATTTT

size: many
D: TRBD2
V: TRBV7-2
J: TRBJ2-3
CDR3: CASSLSLADYTDTQYF
DNA: TGTGCCAGCAGCTTATCTCTAGCGGACTACACAGATACGCAGTATTTT

size: many
D: NA
V: TRBV6-2/TRBV6-3
J: TRBJ1-5
CDR3: CASRLSGGHHQPQHF
DNA: TGTGCCAGCAGATTAAGTGGGGGGCACCATCAGCCCCAGCATTTT

size: few
D: NA
V: TRBV18
J: TRBJ2-3
CDR3: CASSPPSSSTDTQYF
DNA: TGTGCCAGCTCACCACCGAGCAGTAGCACAGATACGCAGTATTTT

size: NA
D: NA
V: TRBV27
J: TRBJ2-1
CDR3: CASSQGAGGDTNEQFF
DNA: TGTGCCAGCAGTCAGGGCGCTGGCGGGGATACGAATGAGCAGTTCTTC

size: many
D: NA
V: TRBV27
J: TRBJ2-7
CDR3: CASSLARGSYEQYF
DNA: TGTGCCAGCAGTTTAGCCCGGGGCTCCTACGAGCAGTACTTC

size: few
D: NA
V: TRBV15
J: TRBJ2-3
CDR3: CATSRAGSSTDTQYF
DNA: TGTGCCACCAGCAGAGCGGGGTCTAGCACAGATACGCAGTATTTT

size: few
D: TRBD1
V: TRBV2
J: TRBJ1-5
CDR3: CASSPPPDRGNFNQPQHF
DNA: TGTGCCAGCAGTCCCCCCCCCGACAGGGGAAATTTCAATCAGCCCCAGCATTTT

size: many
D: TRBD1
V: TRBV7-2
J: TRBJ1-1
CDR3: CASSLFPGQGEAFF
DNA: TGTGCCAGCAGCTTATTCCCGGGACAGGGTGAAGCTTTCTTT

size: NA
D: TRBD1
V: TRBV6-1
J: TRBJ2-7
CDR3: CASRRTGSIYEQYF
DNA: TGTGCCAGCAGGAGGACAGGGAGTATCTACGAGCAGTACTTC

size: NA
D: NA
V: TRBV6-9
J: TRBJ2-7
CDR3: CASSYSNSSYEQYF
DNA: TGTGCCAGCAGTTATTCGAACAGTTCCTACGAGCAGTACTTC

size: few
D: NA
V: TRBV5-1
J: TRBJ1-6
CDR3: CASSFSPTGTYNSPLHF
DNA: TGCGCCAGCAGCTTTTCCCCTACGGGGACGTATAATTCACCCCTCCACTTT

size: few
D: NA
V: TRBV27
J: TRBJ1-6
CDR3: CASSFAGGPSPLHF
DNA: TGTGCCAGCAGTTTTGCGGGGGGACCTTCACCCCTCCACTTT

size: few
D: NA
V: TRBV10-3
J: TRBJ1-5
CDR3: CAISDSILKPQHF
DNA: TGTGCCATCAGTGACAGCATCTTAAAGCCCCAGCATTTT

size: few
D: NA
V: TRBV20-1
J: TRBJ1-1
CDR3: CSAIDAGVTEAFF
DNA: TGCAGTGCTATTGACGCCGGGGTTACTGAAGCTTTCTTT